Below, 10 T cell receptor beta chains from the same sample are listed, as sequenced in a study of blood T cell repertoires in COVID-19. Method: immunoSEQ multiplex PCR; TCRdb's copy keeps in-frame clones and lacks some. Among some 100,000 clones listed, about nine tenths were seen once. The sequenced sample was peripheral blood. These receptors all come from a man aged 45 to 65 with acute or convalescent COVID-19.

This rearrangement joins TRBV5-1 to TRBJ2-3, with 8 bases identical to TRBD1. There are 14 residues in the CDR3. The germline V gene encodes CDR1 SGHRS and CDR2 YFSETQ. The V gene end was trimmed by 5 bases and the J gene end by 2 bases; junction bases not matched to a gene: 4. CDR3 loop: CASRTQGATDTQYF. CDR3 nucleotide sequence: TGCGCCAGCAGGACTCAGGGGGCCACAGATACGCAGTATTTT.

The rearrangement uses TRBV4-1 and TRBJ1-2; possibly TRBD1 for D (5 bases). Germline loops: CDR1 MGHRA, CDR2 YSYEKL. The CDR3 has 13 residues. V shed 2 bases and J shed 4 bases, with 8 bases lying between them. This chain's CDR3 is CASSQLTAYGYTF. In DNA form, the CDR3 reads TGCGCCAGCAGCCAACTGACAGCCTATGGCTACACCTTC.

V is TRBV5-1 and J is TRBJ2-1, with D perhaps TRBD2 (6 bases). V dropped 4 bases and J dropped 5 bases, with 19 bases sitting between them. Per germline, CDR1 SGHRS and CDR2 YFSETQ. The CDR3 contains 16 residues. CDR3: CASSPRRAGRDNEQFF. CDR3 in DNA: TGCGCCAGCAGCCCTAGGAGAGCGGGCCGAGACAATGAGCAGTTCTTC.

The chain carries TRBV27 and TRBJ1-2, with 11 bases matching TRBD1. Germline V lookup: CDR1 MNHEY, CDR2 SMNVEV (reference sequence). This CDR3 region has 14 residues. V lost 5 bases and J lost 5; bases outside the gene matches: 4. The CDR3 DNA sequence: TGTGCCAGCAGTCGGACAGGGGGCGGGTATGGCTACACCTTC. The encoded protein is CASSRTGGGYGYTF.

This chain joins TRBV5-1 and TRBJ2-1; tentatively, D is TRBD2 (5 bases). The CDR3 runs to 12 residues. CDR1 is SGHRS, CDR2 YFSETQ, per germline. V was shortened by 2 bases and J by 8 bases, with 8 bases between the two germline ends. CDR3 residues: CASSFTGYEQFF. As DNA, the CDR3 is TGCGCCAGCAGCTTCACGGGATATGAGCAGTTCTTC.

The chain couples TRBV6-1 to TRBJ2-7, with 8 bases fitting TRBD1. CDR1 and CDR2 from the germline V gene are MNHNS and SASEGT. J was trimmed by 5 bases and V by 0 bases; bases with no gene match: 3. The CDR3 is made up of 14 amino acids. The CDR3 sequence: CASSEAWTGHEQYF. The CDR3 DNA follows: TGTGCCAGCAGTGAAGCCTGGACAGGGCACGAGCAGTACTTC.

This clone was seen a few times. The rearrangement links TRBV3-1 (or the pseudogene TRBV3-2) to TRBJ1-1, with no clear D. The CDR3 has 14 residues. The V gene lost 1 base and the J gene lost 10 bases, with 16 bases spanning the gap. The germline CDR1 and CDR2 sequences are LGHDT and YNNKEL (reference sequence). CDR3 bases: TGTGCCAGCAGCCAAGGGGGTAGTGGGGAGACAGCTTTCTTT. Protein: CASSQGGSGETAFF.

J is TRBJ1-2 and V is TRBV9; 7 bases fit TRBD1. The germline V gene has CDR1 SGDLS and CDR2 YYNGEE. Unmatched junction bases numbered 6, after V lost 0 bases and J lost 7 bases. The CDR3 consists of 14 residues. CDR3 sequence: CASSVAGQRAGYTF. The CDR3 DNA is TGTGCCAGCAGCGTAGCGGGACAGAGAGCTGGCTACACCTTC.

The chain couples TRBV18 to TRBJ2-1, with TRBD1 as a possible D gene (6 bases). Trimming cost V 3 bases and J 5 bases, with 11 bases left between them. Germline lookup yields CDR1 KGHSH and CDR2 LQKENI. The CDR3 consists of 14 residues. Here the CDR3 DNA reads TGTGCCAGCTCACCGGACCAGGGGCACAATGAGCAGTTCTTC. Amino acids: CASSPDQGHNEQFF.

The V gene is TRBV6-4, the J gene TRBJ2-1; 7 positions agree with TRBD2. The CDR3 is 20 amino acids. Per the germline V gene, CDR1 is MRHNA and CDR2 is SNTAGT. Unmatched junction bases numbered 20, after V lost 6 bases and J lost 0 bases. The CDR3 DNA sequence: TGTGCCAGCAGCGACCCACCCCCACCTAGCGGACATAGCTCCTACAATGAGCAGTTCTTC. Encoded protein: CASSDPPPPSGHSSYNEQFF.